Listed below are T cell receptor beta chains from one sample, sequenced in a study of cytomegalovirus exposure and HLA in healthy donors. The method was immunoSEQ multiplex PCR; TCRdb's version includes in-frame clones alone and lacks a portion of them. Of some 140,000 clones listed, over 70% are singletons. Sequenced: PBMCs. Receptors originate from a middle-aged man in good health and CMV-seronegative. CDR3s include the opening cysteine and the closing phenylalanine or tryptophan. D genes are given only for firm matches. Not every row has a clone size; where given, it reads once, few, many or a size class.

TRBJ2-7,few,.,TRBV4-1,CASSQGKGLSYEQYF,TGCGCCAGCAGCCAGGGAAAGGGGCTTTCCTACGAGCAGTACTTC
TRBJ2-7,.,TRBD1,TRBV11-2,CASSFGQGAGEQYF,TGTGCCAGCAGCTTCGGGCAGGGGGCTGGGGAGCAGTACTTC
TRBJ1-2,.,.,TRBV6-5,CASSRRQTANYGYTF,TGTGCCAGCAGTCGAAGACAGACAGCTAACTATGGCTACACCTTC
TRBJ2-1,.,.,TRBV4-3,CASSPEASNNEQFF,TGCGCCAGCAGCCCAGAGGCTTCAAACAATGAGCAGTTCTTC
TRBJ2-5,few,.,TRBV7-9,CASSSDGFQETQYF,TGTGCCAGCAGCAGCGACGGATTCCAAGAGACCCAGTACTTC
TRBJ1-2,.,.,TRBV28,CASSPGGTGIYGYTF,TGTGCCAGCAGTCCCGGGGGAACCGGGATCTATGGCTACACCTTC
TRBJ2-1,.,TRBD2,TRBV5-1,CASSLEPSGIASNEQFF,TGCGCCAGCAGCTTGGAGCCTAGCGGGATTGCCTCCAATGAGCAGTTCTTC
TRBJ2-2,.,TRBD2,TRBV5-5,CASSLMRGGRAGELFF,TGTGCCAGCAGTCTGATGCGGGGGGGCCGGGCCGGGGAGCTGTTTTTT
TRBJ1-2,.,TRBD1,TRBV27,CASSFQPGQGADGYTF,TGTGCCAGCAGTTTTCAACCGGGACAGGGGGCAGATGGCTACACCTTC
TRBJ1-5,.,TRBD1,TRBV2,CASRVGTGLWNQPQHF,TGTGCCAGCAGAGTAGGGACAGGGTTATGGAATCAGCCCCAGCATTTT
TRBJ2-3,.,.,TRBV5-1,CASSSGQTTDTQYF,TGCGCCAGCAGCAGCGGACAGACCACAGATACGCAGTATTTT
TRBJ2-1,.,.,TRBV7-9,CASSRARDEQFF,TGTGCCAGCAGCAGGGCGAGGGATGAGCAGTTCTTC
TRBJ2-7,.,TRBD2,TRBV5-6,CASTGGAGQLDEQYF,TGTGCCAGCACCGGGGGGGCAGGGCAACTGGACGAGCAGTACTTC
TRBJ2-1,few,TRBD2,TRBV6-6,CASRRGLESYNEQFF,TGTGCCAGCAGACGCGGACTAGAGTCCTACAATGAGCAGTTCTTC
TRBJ1-5,.,.,TRBV2,CASGGTGGNQPQHF,TGTGCCAGCGGGGGAACCGGGGGGAATCAGCCCCAGCATTTT
TRBJ2-7,.,TRBD2,TRBV5-4,CASSLGTSNEQYF,TGTGCCAGCAGCTTGGGGACTAGTAACGAGCAGTACTTC
TRBJ2-5,.,.,TRBV4-1,CASSQDIGRQYETQYF,TGCGCCAGCAGCCAAGATATTGGGCGTCAGTACGAGACCCAGTACTTC
TRBJ2-3,.,.,TRBV21-1,CASSKGKTWDTQYF,TGTGCCAGCAGCAAAGGGAAGACTTGGGATACGCAGTATTTT
TRBJ2-1,once,TRBD2,TRBV6-5,CASRSGAGGYNEQFF,TGTGCCAGCCGCTCCGGCGCGGGGGGCTACAATGAGCAGTTCTTC
TRBJ1-1,.,.,TRBV11-1,CASSLGRSRVRTEAFF,TGTGCCAGCAGCTTAGGGCGCTCCAGGGTGCGGACTGAAGCTTTCTTT
TRBJ1-5,.,TRBD1,TRBV5-8,CASSLRDRRGQPQHF,TGTGCCAGCAGCCTCCGGGACAGGCGAGGTCAGCCCCAGCATTTT
TRBJ2-1,.,TRBD1,TRBV6-5,CASRVGQWSNEQFF,TGTGCCAGCAGGGTGGGACAGTGGTCGAATGAGCAGTTCTTC
TRBJ2-2,.,.,TRBV5-6,CASSWGPPGHTGELFF,TGTGCCAGCAGCTGGGGGCCGCCCGGGCACACCGGGGAGCTGTTTTTT
TRBJ1-6,.,TRBD1,TRBV11-3,CASSPGQGDSPLHF,TGTGCCAGCAGCCCCGGACAGGGGGATTCACCCCTCCACTTT
TRBJ1-2,.,TRBD1,TRBV30,CAWSFGTGGYGYTF,TGTGCCTGGAGTTTCGGGACAGGCGGATATGGCTACACCTTC
TRBJ1-1,.,TRBD1,TRBV5-1,CATKLMPGTGLLDTEAFF,TGCGCCACCAAATTAATGCCCGGGACAGGTCTTTTGGACACTGAAGCTTTCTTT
TRBJ1-1,.,.,TRBV19,CASSIGQDMNTEAFF,TGTGCCAGTAGTATCGGGCAGGACATGAACACTGAAGCTTTCTTT
TRBJ2-5,.,.,TRBV5-8,CASSLGRQARQETQYF,TGTGCCAGCAGCTTGGGGAGACAGGCTCGCCAAGAGACCCAGTACTTC
TRBJ2-7,.,.,TRBV11-1,CASSAPDRGGSEQYF,TGTGCCAGCAGCGCCCCCGACAGGGGAGGGTCCGAGCAGTACTTC
TRBJ1-2,once,.,TRBV5-1,CASRPSAGSYGYTF,TGCGCCAGCAGACCCTCGGCGGGGAGTTATGGCTACACCTTC
TRBJ2-3,once,TRBD2,TRBV30,CAWTQRGLSTDTQYF,TGTGCCTGGACCCAGCGGGGGCTGAGCACAGATACGCAGTATTTT
TRBJ2-7,.,TRBD1,TRBV5-5,CASSWTGQGHEQYF,TGTGCCAGCAGCTGGACGGGACAGGGCCACGAGCAGTACTTC
TRBJ1-4,few,.,TRBV4-1,CASRRAGDEKLFF,TGCGCCAGCAGAAGGGCAGGGGATGAAAAACTGTTTTTT